This T cell receptor beta chain was identified in a study of vaccination and CD4 T cells after COVID-19 (dated by TCRdb to the early 2020s). About the investigation overall: Convalescent patients had a positive SARS-CoV-2 result on nasal swab PCR, and of these patients, 8 or 9 had mild disease and one had severe disease. In control cultures, a CEFX viral epitope pool was used as positive control, an HIV-1 Nef peptide pool was used as negative control, or no peptide was added. In 10 COVID-19 convalescent patients and a few infection-naive healthy vaccine recipients, researchers compared the spike-specific CD4+ TCR repertoire from before mRNA vaccination with the repertoire from after. Post-vaccine blood samples were obtained a median of about 70 days after the second vaccine dose, with a range of roughly 14 to 241 days. The convalescent cohort comprised six males and four females, including two Hispanic individuals, seven Caucasians, two Asians and one multiracial person. Culture stimuli were overlapping spike peptide pools from SARS-CoV-2 and from the common cold coronaviruses HCoV-NL63, HCoV-OC43 and HCoV-229E. Post-COVID blood samples were collected from convalescent patients a median of around 96 days after diagnosis, with a range of about 35 to 170 days. Two doses of either the Pfizer-BioNTech BNT162b2 vaccine (n=8) or the Moderna mRNA-1273 vaccine (n=2) were administered to participants. General findings and caveats noted by the study authors: The median number of SARS-CoV-2-reactive clonotypes rose from 20 to 25 after infection to roughly 38 after vaccination, but the change was not significant. In convalescent patients, a median roughly 86% of post-vaccine SARS-CoV-2-reactive clones were detected only after vaccination, suggesting vaccine-specific priming. The number of convalescent patients in the study was relatively small, and the study did not examine early timepoints following natural infection. Nearly all vaccine-specific clones in convalescent patients (304 of 307) were mono-reactive for SARS-CoV-2 spike rather than cross-reactive with common cold coronaviruses.

The library was generated by PCR. TCR sequencing of DNA from cultured CD4+ T cells used the Oncomine TCR Beta short-read assay at the Johns Hopkins FTIC core. The QIAamp micro DNA kit was used to extract genomic DNA from the cultured CD4+ T cells. Oncomine TCR Beta libraries from cultured CD4+ T cells were pooled with unique dual indexes and sequenced on an Illumina iSeq 100. The original pipeline was this. Non-productive sequences were removed, and CDR3s not starting with C, not ending with F or W, or shorter than 7 amino acids were discarded. Antigen-specific clonotypes were identified using the MANAFEST web application through comparison of peptide-stimulated wells with reference and other culture wells. For a clone to be called positive, the clone needed an FDR below 0.05, an odds ratio above 5, and a productive frequency above 0.1% in at least two of three replicate wells. Clonotypes that were significantly expanded in both SARS-CoV-2 spike wells and at least one common cold coronavirus spike condition were defined as cross-reactive. Levenshtein distances (stringdist) and unrooted phylogenetic trees (ape) in R version 3.6.1 were used to assess CDR3 homology. TCRdb trimmed the raw reads at Q25, called clones with MiXCR and kept productive beta chains. Rows merge per CDR3 protein into single entries with the most common DNA and genes. TCRdb's processing, not the study's, gives the V and J calls here. Present in this sample are roughly 14,000 distinct CDR3 sequences, around 40% of which were seen just once. The ten largest account for under 25% of the sample.

This clonotype appeared a few times. This receptor's antigen is unknown. Base-call qualities are not available, and no considerably larger clone is one nucleotide away. Its CDR3 holds 17 amino acids, cysteine through phenylalanine. Just the 51-base CDR3 DNA is kept, in frame starting at base 1. V gives up 2 bases and J gives up 4 bases, and the segment between their germline ends measures 20 bases. Via the germline V gene, CDR1 is MNHEY and CDR2 SVGAGI. What the treatment or condition label conveys for this sample: 10-day PBMC culture with coronavirus spike peptide pools or control peptides (ViraFEST assay). The ViraFEST assay was used in the study, in which antigen-specific T cells were expanded with peptide pools and expanded clonotypes were subsequently identified by TCR sequencing. Positive SARS-CoV-2 PCR tests in the convalescent patients dated from March to December 2020, before Alpha, Beta and Delta variants emerged in the United States. PBMCs were cultured at about 2 million per well in IMDM supplemented with around 5.5% human AB serum and around 9.5 IU/ml IL-2, with roughly 10 ug/ml peptide pools added. Half of the culture medium was replaced with fresh IL-2-containing medium on days 3 and 7. After more than 8 days of culture, CD4+ T cells were isolated by negative selection using the EasySep CD4+ T cell isolation kit. Ficoll-Paque Plus gradient centrifugation was used to isolate PBMCs from whole blood, and the isolated PBMCs were then either used fresh or cryopreserved at -140C. Culture conditions were generally each tested in triplicate wells.

The sequenced material came from cultured CD4+ T cells from blood. The source is a human donor with COVID-19. The sequence is built from TRBV6-5 and TRBJ1-2; tentative D gene TRBD1, with 6 bases matching. The CDR3 sequence is CASSYGGGKDRTYGYTF. In nucleotide form, the sequence is TGTGCCAGCAGTTACGGGGGGGGAAAGGACAGAACCTATGGCTACACCTTC.